The rows below give T cell receptor beta chains drawn from one sample of a study of T cells in localized non-small cell lung cancer. Profiled with immunoSEQ multiplex PCR; TCRdb holds only in-frame clones, not every one. The sample shows roughly 34,000 clones, 75% to 90% of them seen only once. Sample: peripheral blood mononuclear cells, taken before any cancer treatment. These receptors came from a man aged 40 to 70 with stage III lung adenocarcinoma. Both conserved end residues are part of each CDR3. Each record gives: D gene, V gene, J gene, CDR3 DNA, CDR3 protein. The D gene is left open where the match is weak.

D: -
V: TRBV19
J: TRBJ1-6
DNA: TGTGCCAGTAGTATATTACTACAGGAGAATTCACCCCTCCACTTT
CDR3: CASSILLQENSPLHF

D: -
V: TRBV10-3
J: TRBJ2-7
DNA: TGTGCCATCAGTGACTCGTCTTACAGGACCACCTACGAGCAGTACTTC
CDR3: CAISDSSYRTTYEQYF

D: TRBD1
V: TRBV27
J: TRBJ1-3
DNA: TGTGCCAGCAGTTCGAGCAGGGGGCGAATGGTTGTGGTAGGAAACACCATATATTTT
CDR3: CASSSSRGRMVVVGNTIYF

D: -
V: TRBV4-1
J: TRBJ2-5
DNA: TGCGCCAGCAGCCTCCGACAGTCCCAAGAGACCCAGTACTTC
CDR3: CASSLRQSQETQYF

D: -
V: TRBV7-9
J: TRBJ2-7
DNA: TGTGCCAGCAGCTTAGATAGGGCCTACGAGCAGTACTTC
CDR3: CASSLDRAYEQYF

D: TRBD1
V: TRBV11-3
J: TRBJ2-3
DNA: TGTGCCAGCTTGTCCGGGACAGGGGGCTTAACAGATACGCAGTATTTT
CDR3: CASLSGTGGLTDTQYF

D: -
V: TRBV23-1
J: TRBJ2-4
DNA: TGCGCCAGCAGTTTAATGTTGATGGGCAAAAACATTCAGTACTTC
CDR3: CASSLMLMGKNIQYF

D: -
V: TRBV6-5
J: TRBJ1-5
DNA: TGTGCCAGCAGACAGCAACTAAATCAGCCCCAGCATTTT
CDR3: CASRQQLNQPQHF

D: -
V: TRBV6-5
J: TRBJ1-1
DNA: TGTGCCAGCAGTTACTCGACAGAGGGGCTCACTGAAGCTTTCTTT
CDR3: CASSYSTEGLTEAFF

D: -
V: TRBV18
J: TRBJ2-1
DNA: TGTGCCAGCTCACCATCTTCCGGGTTTAATGAGCAGTTCTTC
CDR3: CASSPSSGFNEQFF

D: -
V: TRBV5-1
J: TRBJ2-3
DNA: TGCGCCAGCAGCTTGGGGGCAGATGCTAGCACAGATACGCAGTATTTT
CDR3: CASSLGADASTDTQYF

D: -
V: TRBV7-9
J: TRBJ2-1
DNA: TGTGCCAGCTCAGAAATTCCCTATGAGCAGTTCTTC
CDR3: CASSEIPYEQFF

D: TRBD1
V: TRBV6-1
J: TRBJ2-3
DNA: TGTGCCTCCCAGGACAGGCCAAGTGGCACAGATACGCAGTATTTT
CDR3: CASQDRPSGTDTQYF

D: TRBD1
V: TRBV4-2
J: TRBJ1-2
DNA: TGTGCCAGCAGACCTGGACAGGGCCCTAACTATGGCTACACCTTC
CDR3: CASRPGQGPNYGYTF

D: -
V: TRBV7-2
J: TRBJ1-4
DNA: TGTGCCAGCAGCTCCACGGTGGGGGTTGAAAAACTGTTTTTT
CDR3: CASSSTVGVEKLFF

D: -
V: TRBV5-1
J: TRBJ1-4
DNA: TGCGCCAGCAGCTTGGGGGTAGGCACTAATGAAAAACTGTTTTTT
CDR3: CASSLGVGTNEKLFF

D: -
V: TRBV18
J: TRBJ2-3
DNA: TGTGCCAGCTCACCACCTTCGTCAGGCCCATTTACGCAGTATTTT
CDR3: CASSPPSSGPFTQYF

D: TRBD1
V: TRBV4-3
J: TRBJ1-4
DNA: TGCGCCAGCAGCCAAGACATGCAGGGGGATGAAAAACTGTTTTTT
CDR3: CASSQDMQGDEKLFF

D: TRBD1
V: TRBV5-6
J: TRBJ1-5
DNA: TGTGCCAGCAGCGGAGGACAGGGGTCGACGCCCCAGCATTTT
CDR3: CASSGGQGSTPQHF

D: TRBD1
V: TRBV7-8
J: TRBJ2-2
DNA: TGTGCCAGCAGCTTAGATCAGGGGGTGAGCGGGGAGCTGTTTTTT
CDR3: CASSLDQGVSGELFF

D: -
V: TRBV21-1
J: TRBJ2-1
DNA: TGTGCCAGGGTGGGTAATGAGCAGTTCTTC
CDR3: CARVGNEQFF

D: -
V: TRBV5-8
J: TRBJ1-1
DNA: TGTGCCAGCAGCTTTCAGGGGACAAAGAACACTGAAGCTTTCTTT
CDR3: CASSFQGTKNTEAFF

D: -
V: TRBV7-6
J: TRBJ1-4
DNA: TGTGCCAGCAGCCCGAGACAGGTCGCAACTAATGAAAAACTGTTTTTT
CDR3: CASSPRQVATNEKLFF

D: -
V: TRBV5-6
J: TRBJ2-7
DNA: TGTGCCAGCAGCTTGTACGGGGGACCCCGAGAGGAGCAGTACTTC
CDR3: CASSLYGGPREEQYF